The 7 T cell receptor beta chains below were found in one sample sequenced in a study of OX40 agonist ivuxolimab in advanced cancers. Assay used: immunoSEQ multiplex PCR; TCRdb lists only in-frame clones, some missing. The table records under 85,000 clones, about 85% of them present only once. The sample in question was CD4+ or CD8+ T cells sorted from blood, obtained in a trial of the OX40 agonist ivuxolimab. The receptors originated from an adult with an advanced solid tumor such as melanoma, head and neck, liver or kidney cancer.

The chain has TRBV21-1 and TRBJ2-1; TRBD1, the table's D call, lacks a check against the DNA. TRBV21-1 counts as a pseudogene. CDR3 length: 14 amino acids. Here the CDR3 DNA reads TGTGCCAGCATCCCGCAGGGGTCCTACAATGAGCAGTTCTTC. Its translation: CASIPQGSYNEQFF.

CDR3 sequence reads: CASSQRQGQETQYF. In nucleotides, the CDR3 is TGTGCCAGCAGCCAACGTCAGGGGCAAGAGACCCAGTACTTC. The chain employs TRBV9 and TRBJ2-5, with a possible D match to TRBD1 (6 bases). The germline V gene has CDR1 SGDLS and CDR2 YYNGEE. The V end lost 4 bases, the J end lost 2 bases, and 12 bases lay between the germline ends. This CDR3 is 14 amino acids long.

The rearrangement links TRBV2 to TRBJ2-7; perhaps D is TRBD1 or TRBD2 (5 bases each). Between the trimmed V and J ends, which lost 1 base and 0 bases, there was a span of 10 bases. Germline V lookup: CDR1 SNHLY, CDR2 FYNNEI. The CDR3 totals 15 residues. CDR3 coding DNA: TGTGCCAGCAGTGAAGAGAGGGGCCTCTCCTACGAGCAGTACTTC. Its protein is CASSEERGLSYEQYF.

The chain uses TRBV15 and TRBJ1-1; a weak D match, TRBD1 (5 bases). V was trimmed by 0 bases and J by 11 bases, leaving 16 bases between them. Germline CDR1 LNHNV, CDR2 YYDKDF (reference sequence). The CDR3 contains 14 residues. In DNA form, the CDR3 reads TGTGCCACCAGCAGAGATCTAGGGACCCCGGGGGCTTTCTTT. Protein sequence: CATSRDLGTPGAFF.

The CDR3 nucleotides read TGTGCCAGCAGAGGGCCCGGCACAGATACGCAGTATTTT. This translates into CASRGPGTDTQYF. V usage is TRBV6-4 and J usage is TRBJ2-3; D call uncertain. Trimming removed 6 bases at V and 1 base at J, with 8 bases between. From germline, CDR1 is MRHNA and CDR2 SNTAGT. The CDR3 covers 13 residues.

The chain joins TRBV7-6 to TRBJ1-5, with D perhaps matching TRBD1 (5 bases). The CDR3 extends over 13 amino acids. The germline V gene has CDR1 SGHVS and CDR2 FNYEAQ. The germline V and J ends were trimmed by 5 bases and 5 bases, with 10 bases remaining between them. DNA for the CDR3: TGTGCCAGCAGCCCGGGACTAGATCAGCCCCAGCATTTT. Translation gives CASSPGLDQPQHF.

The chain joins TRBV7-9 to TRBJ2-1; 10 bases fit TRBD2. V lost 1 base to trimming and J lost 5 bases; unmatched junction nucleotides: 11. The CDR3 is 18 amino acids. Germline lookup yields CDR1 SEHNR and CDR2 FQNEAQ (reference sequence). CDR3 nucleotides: TGTGCCAGCAGCTTAGTTCGGAGGACTAGCGGAGGAGACAATGAGCAGTTCTTC. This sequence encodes CASSLVRRTSGGDNEQFF.